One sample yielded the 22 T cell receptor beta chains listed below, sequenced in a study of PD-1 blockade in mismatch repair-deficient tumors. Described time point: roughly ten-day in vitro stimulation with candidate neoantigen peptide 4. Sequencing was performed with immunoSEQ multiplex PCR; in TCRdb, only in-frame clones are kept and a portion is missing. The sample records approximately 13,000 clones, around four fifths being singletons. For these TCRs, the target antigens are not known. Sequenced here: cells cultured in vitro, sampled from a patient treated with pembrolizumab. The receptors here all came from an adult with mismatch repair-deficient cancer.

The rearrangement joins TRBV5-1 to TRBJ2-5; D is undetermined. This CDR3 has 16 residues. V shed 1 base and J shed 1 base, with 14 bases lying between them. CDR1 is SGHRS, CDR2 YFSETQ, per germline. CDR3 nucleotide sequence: TGCGCCAGCAGCTTGCAGCCAGCCCGAGTCCAAGAGACCCAGTACTTC. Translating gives CASSLQPARVQETQYF.

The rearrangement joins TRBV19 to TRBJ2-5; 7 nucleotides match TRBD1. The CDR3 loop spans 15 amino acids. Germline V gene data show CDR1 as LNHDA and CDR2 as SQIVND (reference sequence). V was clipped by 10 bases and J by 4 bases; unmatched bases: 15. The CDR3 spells CATRSGQSFTETQYF. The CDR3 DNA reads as TGTGCCACCAGATCGGGACAGAGCTTCACAGAGACCCAGTACTTC.

In nucleotides, the CDR3 is TGTGCCAGCAGTTTAACTAGCGGGAGGCCTAGCACAGATACGCAGTATTTT. Protein sequence: CASSLTSGRPSTDTQYF. V is TRBV27 and J is TRBJ2-3; TRBD2 aligns across 12 bases. Germline lookup yields CDR1 MNHEY and CDR2 SMNVEV (reference sequence). The CDR3 is 17 amino acids. V trimming: 2 bases; J trimming: 0 bases; junction bases outside the gene matches: 3.

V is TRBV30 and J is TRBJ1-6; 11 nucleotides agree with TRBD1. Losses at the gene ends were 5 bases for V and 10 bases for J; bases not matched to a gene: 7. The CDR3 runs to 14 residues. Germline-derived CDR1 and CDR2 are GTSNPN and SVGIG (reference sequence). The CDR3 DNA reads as TGTGCCTGGGGCAGGACAGGGGGCAGCTCACCCCTCCACTTT. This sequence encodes CAWGRTGGSSPLHF.

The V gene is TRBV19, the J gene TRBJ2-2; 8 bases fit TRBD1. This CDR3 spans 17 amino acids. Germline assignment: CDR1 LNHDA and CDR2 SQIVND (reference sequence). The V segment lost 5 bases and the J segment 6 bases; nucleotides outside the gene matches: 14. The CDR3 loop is CASSSRTGLVVSGELFF. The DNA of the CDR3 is TGTGCCAGTAGTTCCAGGACAGGGTTGGTTGTTTCCGGGGAGCTGTTTTTT.

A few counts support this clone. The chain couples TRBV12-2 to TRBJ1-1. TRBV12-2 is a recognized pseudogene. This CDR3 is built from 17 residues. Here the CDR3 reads CASRLAGRGSENTEAFF. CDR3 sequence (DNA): TGTGCAAGTCGCTTAGCCGGGAGGGGAAGCGAGAACACTGAAGCTTTCTTT.

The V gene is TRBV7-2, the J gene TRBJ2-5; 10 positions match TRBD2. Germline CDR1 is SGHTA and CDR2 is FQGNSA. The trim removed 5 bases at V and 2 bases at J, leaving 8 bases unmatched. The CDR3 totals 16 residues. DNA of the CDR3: TGTGCCAGCAGCCGAAGTAGCGGGAGGAATCAAGAGACCCAGTACTTC. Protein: CASSRSSGRNQETQYF.

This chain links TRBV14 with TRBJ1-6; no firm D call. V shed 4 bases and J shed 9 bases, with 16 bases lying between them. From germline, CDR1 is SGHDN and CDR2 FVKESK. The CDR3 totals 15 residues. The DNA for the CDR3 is TGTGCCAGCAGCCCTCGGACCTCCCGGGCTTCACCCCTCCACTTT. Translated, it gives CASSPRTSRASPLHF.

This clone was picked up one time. The CDR3 spells CASRDLAGVSNEQFF. Written as DNA, the CDR3 is TGTGCCAGCAGGGATCTAGCGGGAGTGAGCAATGAGCAGTTCTTC. J is TRBJ2-1 and V is TRBV27; 10 bases match TRBD2. The germline gives CDR1 MNHEY, CDR2 SMNVEV (reference sequence). V gave up 6 bases and J gave up 6 bases; unmatched junction bases: 8. The CDR3 runs to 15 residues.

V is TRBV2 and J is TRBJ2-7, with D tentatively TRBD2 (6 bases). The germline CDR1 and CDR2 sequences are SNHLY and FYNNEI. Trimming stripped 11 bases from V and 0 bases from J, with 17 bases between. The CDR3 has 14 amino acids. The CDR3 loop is CAGAIRGGSYEQYF. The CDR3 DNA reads TGTGCCGGAGCAATTAGGGGAGGCTCCTACGAGCAGTACTTC.

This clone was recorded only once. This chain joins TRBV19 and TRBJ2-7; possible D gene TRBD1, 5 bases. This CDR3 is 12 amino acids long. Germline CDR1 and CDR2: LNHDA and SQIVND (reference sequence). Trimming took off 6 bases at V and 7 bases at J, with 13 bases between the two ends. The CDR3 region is CASRAQPGEQYF. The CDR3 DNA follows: TGTGCCAGTAGGGCGCAGCCAGGGGAGCAGTACTTC.

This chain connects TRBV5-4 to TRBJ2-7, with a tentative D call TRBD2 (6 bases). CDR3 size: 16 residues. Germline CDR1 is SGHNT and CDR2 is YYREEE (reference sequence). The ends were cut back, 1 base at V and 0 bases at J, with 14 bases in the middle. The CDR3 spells CASSLTNGGISYEQYF. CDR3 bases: TGTGCCAGCAGCTTGACCAACGGGGGAATCTCCTACGAGCAGTACTTC.

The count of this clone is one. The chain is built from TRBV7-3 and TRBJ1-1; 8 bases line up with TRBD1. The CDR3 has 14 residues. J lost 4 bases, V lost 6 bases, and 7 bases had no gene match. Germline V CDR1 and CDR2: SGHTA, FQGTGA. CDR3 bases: TGTGCCAGCAGTGACAGGGGTTTGGCCACTGAAGCTTTCTTT. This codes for CASSDRGLATEAFF. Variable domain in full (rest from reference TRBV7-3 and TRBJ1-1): GAGVSQTPSNKVTEKGKYVELRCDPISGHTALYWYRQSLGQGPEFLIYFQGTGAADDSGLPNDRFFAVRPEGSVSTLKIQRTERGDSAVYLCASSDRGLATEAFFGQGTRLTVV.

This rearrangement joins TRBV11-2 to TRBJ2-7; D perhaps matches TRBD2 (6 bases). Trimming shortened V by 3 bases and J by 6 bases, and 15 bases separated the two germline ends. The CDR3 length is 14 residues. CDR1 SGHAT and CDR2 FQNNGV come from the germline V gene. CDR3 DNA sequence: TGTGCCAGCAGCTTCGTCCCCGGGAGCCGCGAGCAGTACTTC. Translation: CASSFVPGSREQYF. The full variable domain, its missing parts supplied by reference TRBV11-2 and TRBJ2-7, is EAGVAQSPRYKIIEKRQSVAFWCNPISGHATLYWYQQILGQGPKLLIQFQNNGVVDDSQLPKDRFSAERLKGVDSTLKIQPAKLEDSAVYLCASSFVPGSREQYFGPGTRLTVT.

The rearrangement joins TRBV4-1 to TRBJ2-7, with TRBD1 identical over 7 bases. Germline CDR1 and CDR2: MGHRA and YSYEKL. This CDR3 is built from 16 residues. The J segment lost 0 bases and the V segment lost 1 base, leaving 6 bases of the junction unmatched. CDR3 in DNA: TGCGCCAGCAGCCAAGGAGGGGGCGGGTACTCCTACGAGCAGTACTTC. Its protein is CASSQGGGGYSYEQYF.

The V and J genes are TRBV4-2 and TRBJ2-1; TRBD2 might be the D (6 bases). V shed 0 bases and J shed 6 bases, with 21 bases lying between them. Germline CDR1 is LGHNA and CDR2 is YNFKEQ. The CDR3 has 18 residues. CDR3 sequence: CASSQEMVTSTFGNEQFF. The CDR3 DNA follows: TGTGCCAGCAGCCAAGAAATGGTAACTAGCACTTTCGGCAATGAGCAGTTCTTC.

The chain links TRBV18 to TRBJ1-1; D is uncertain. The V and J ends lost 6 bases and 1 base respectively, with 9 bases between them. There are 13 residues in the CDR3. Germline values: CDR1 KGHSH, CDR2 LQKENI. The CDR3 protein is CASSFGENTEAFF. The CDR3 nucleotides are TGTGCCAGCTCCTTCGGGGAGAACACTGAAGCTTTCTTT.

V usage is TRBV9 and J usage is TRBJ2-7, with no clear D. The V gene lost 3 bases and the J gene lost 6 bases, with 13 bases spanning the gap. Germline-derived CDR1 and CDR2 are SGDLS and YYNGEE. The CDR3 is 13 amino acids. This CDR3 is CASSGPFSAEQYF. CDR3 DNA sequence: TGTGCCAGCAGCGGACCCTTCAGCGCCGAGCAGTACTTC.

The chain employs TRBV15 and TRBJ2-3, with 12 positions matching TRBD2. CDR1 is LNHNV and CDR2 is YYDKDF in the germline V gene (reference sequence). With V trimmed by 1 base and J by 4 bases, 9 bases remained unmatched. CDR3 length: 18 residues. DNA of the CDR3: TGTGCCACCAGCAGAGCGGATTTCGGGACTAGCGGGTCAGATACGCAGTATTTT. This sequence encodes CATSRADFGTSGSDTQYF.

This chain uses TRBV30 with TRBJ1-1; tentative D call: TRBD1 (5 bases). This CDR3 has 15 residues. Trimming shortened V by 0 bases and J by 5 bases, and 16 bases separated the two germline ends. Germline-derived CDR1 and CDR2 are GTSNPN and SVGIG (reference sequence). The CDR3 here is CAWSVSSGLGTEAFF. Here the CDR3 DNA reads TGTGCCTGGAGTGTCTCTTCAGGGCTGGGTACTGAAGCTTTCTTT.

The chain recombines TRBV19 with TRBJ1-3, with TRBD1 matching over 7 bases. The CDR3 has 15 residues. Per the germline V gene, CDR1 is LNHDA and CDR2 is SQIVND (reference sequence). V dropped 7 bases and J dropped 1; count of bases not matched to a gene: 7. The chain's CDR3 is CASNRDRVSGNTIYF. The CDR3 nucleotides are TGTGCCAGTAACCGGGACAGAGTATCTGGAAACACCATATATTTT. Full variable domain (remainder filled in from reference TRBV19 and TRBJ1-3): DGGITQSPKYLFRKEGQNVTLSCEQNLNHDAMYWYRQDPGQGLRLIYYSQIVNDFQKGDIAEGYSVSREKKESFPLTVTSAQKNPTAFYLCASNRDRVSGNTIYFGEGSWLTVV.

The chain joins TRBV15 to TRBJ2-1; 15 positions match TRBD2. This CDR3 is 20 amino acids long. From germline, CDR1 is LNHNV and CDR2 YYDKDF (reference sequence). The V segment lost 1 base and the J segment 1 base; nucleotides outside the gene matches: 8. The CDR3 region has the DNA TGTGCCACCAGCAGAGGGGGACTAGCGGGAGGAATAGAGTCCTACAATGAGCAGTTCTTC. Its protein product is CATSRGGLAGGIESYNEQFF.